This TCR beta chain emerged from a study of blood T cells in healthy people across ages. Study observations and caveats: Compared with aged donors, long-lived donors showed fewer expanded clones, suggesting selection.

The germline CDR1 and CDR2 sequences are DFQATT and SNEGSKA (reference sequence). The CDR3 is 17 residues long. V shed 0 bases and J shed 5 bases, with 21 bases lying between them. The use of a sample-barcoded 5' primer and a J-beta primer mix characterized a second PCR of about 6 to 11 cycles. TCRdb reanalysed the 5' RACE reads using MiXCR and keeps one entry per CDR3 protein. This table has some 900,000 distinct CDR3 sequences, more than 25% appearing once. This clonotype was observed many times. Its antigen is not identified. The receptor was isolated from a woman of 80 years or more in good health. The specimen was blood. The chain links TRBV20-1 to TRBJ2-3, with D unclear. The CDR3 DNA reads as TGCAGTGCTAGAGAAGGTTCGGGCAGTGGGTGGCTAGATACGCAGTATTTT. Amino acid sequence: CSAREGSGSGWLDTQYF.